This T cell receptor (beta chain) is from a study of blood T cell repertoires in COVID-19. Generated by immunoSEQ multiplex PCR, the TCRdb table keeps only in-frame clones and is missing some. This table has 150,000 to 200,000 clones, 65% to 85% appearing once. The CDR3 sequence is 17 residues long. Trimming left V 5 bases short and J 0 bases short, with 19 bases between. Germline lookup yields CDR1 SGHAT and CDR2 FQNNGV. The sequence came from a man in his sixties with active or convalescent COVID-19. The rearrangement links TRBV11-2 to TRBJ1-2, with D possibly TRBD1 on 6 matching bases. Sequenced sample: peripheral blood. CDR3 sequence: CASSQPTGPGANYGYTF. CDR3 DNA: TGTGCCAGCAGCCAACCAACAGGGCCCGGAGCTAACTATGGCTACACCTTC.